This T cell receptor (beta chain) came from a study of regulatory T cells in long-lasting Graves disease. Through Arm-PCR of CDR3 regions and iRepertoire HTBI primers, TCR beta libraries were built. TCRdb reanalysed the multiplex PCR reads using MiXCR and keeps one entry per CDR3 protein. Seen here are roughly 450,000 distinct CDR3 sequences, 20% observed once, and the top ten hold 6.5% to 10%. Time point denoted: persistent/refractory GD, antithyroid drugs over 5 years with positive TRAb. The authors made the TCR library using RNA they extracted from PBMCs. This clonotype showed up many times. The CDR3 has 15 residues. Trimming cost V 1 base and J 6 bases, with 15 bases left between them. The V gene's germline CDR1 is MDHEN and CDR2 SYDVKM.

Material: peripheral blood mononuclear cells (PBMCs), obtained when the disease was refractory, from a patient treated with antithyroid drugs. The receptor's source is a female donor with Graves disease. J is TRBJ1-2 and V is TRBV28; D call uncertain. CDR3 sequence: CASSLYRRREDGYTF. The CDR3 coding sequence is TGTGCCAGCAGTTTATATCGCAGGCGGGAGGATGGCTACACCTTC.